This T cell receptor (beta chain) comes out of a study of identifying expanded T cells in peripheral blood. Measured with immunoSEQ multiplex PCR; TCRdb has only the in-frame clones, and not every one. The table records approximately 100,000 clones, about 83% of them present only once. Whole-study results and caveats: Variance in clone template counts between roughly 2-week samples significantly increased with total template count across all healthy donors. About 1.2 clones differed between technical replicates, versus approximately 17 and 20 over time.

Collection occurred without any documented infections or immune events in donors. The V gene's germline CDR1 is WNHNN and CDR2 SYGVQD (reference sequence). V lost 3 bases and J 1 base, leaving 15 bases between the germline ends. This CDR3 has 16 residues. As concerns this clone: Its matching antigen is unknown.

The specimen was blood. This rearrangement joins TRBV10-1 to TRBJ1-1, with D uncertain. The sequence came from a person aged 18-69 years in good health. CDR3 in DNA: TGCGCCAGCAGTGACCCCGGGCCCGACGGGAACACTGAAGCTTTCTTT. Protein sequence: CASSDPGPDGNTEAFF.